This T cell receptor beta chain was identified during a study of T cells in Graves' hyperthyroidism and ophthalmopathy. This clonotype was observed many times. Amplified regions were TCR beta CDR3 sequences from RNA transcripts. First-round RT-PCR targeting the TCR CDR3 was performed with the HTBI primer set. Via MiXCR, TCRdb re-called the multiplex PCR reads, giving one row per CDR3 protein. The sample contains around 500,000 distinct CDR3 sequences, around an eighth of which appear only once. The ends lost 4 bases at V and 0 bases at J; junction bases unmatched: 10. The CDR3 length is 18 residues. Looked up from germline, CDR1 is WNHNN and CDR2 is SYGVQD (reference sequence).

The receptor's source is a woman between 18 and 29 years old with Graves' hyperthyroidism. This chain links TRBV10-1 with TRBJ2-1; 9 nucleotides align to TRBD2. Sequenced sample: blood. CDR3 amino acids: CASSGRSGGGSSYNEQFF. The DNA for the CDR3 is TGCGCCAGCAGTGGACGTAGCGGGGGAGGGAGCTCCTACAATGAGCAGTTCTTC.